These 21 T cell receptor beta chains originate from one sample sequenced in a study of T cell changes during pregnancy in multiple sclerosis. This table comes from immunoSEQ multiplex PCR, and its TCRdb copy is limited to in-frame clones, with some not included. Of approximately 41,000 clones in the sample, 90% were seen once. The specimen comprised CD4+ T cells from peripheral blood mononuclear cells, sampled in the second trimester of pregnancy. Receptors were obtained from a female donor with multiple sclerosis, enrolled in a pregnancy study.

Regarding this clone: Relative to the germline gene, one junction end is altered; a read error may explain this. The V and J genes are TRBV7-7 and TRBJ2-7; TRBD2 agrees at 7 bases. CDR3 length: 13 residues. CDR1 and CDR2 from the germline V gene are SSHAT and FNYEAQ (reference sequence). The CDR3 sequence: CASSLGLGYEQYF. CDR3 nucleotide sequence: TGTGCTAGCAGCTTAGGACTAGGGTACGAGCAGTACTTC.

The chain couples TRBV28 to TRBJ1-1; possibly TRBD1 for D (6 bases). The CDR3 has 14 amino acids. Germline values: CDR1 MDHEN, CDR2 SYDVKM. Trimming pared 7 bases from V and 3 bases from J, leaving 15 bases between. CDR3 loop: CASIKQGPYTEAFF. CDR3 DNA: TGTGCCAGCATCAAGCAGGGGCCGTACACTGAAGCTTTCTTT.

CDR3 protein: CASSAGGLGNEQFF. Here the CDR3 DNA reads TGCGCCAGCAGCGCAGGGGGCTTGGGGAATGAGCAGTTCTTC. This chain links TRBV5-1 with TRBJ2-1, with TRBD1 identical over 8 bases. The junction had 7 bases not matched to a gene; V was cut back by 4 bases and J by 7 bases. The length of the CDR3 is 14 residues. CDR1 is SGHRS and CDR2 is YFSETQ in the germline V gene.

Written as DNA, the CDR3 is TGTGCCAGCAGTGCTAGGACTACCGGGACAGTTTACAATGAGCAGTTCTTC. Translated: CASSARTTGTVYNEQFF. The gene calls are TRBV25-1 and TRBJ2-1; possible D gene TRBD1, 7 bases. This CDR3 is 17 amino acids long. Germline CDR1 MGHDK, CDR2 SYGVNS. V lost 4 bases to trimming and J lost 4 bases, with 20 bases between them.

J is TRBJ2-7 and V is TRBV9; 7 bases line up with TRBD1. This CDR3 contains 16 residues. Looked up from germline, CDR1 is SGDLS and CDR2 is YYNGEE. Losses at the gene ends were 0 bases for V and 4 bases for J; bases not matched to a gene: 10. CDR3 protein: CASSVGSQGVVYEQYF. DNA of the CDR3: TGTGCCAGCAGCGTAGGATCCCAGGGGGTAGTATACGAGCAGTACTTC. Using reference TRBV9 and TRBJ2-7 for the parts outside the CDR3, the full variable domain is DSGVTQTPKHLITATGQRVTLRCSPRSGDLSVYWYQQSLDQGLQFLIQYYNGEERAKGNILERFSAQQFPDLHSELNLSSLELGDSALYFCASSVGSQGVVYEQYFGPGTRLTVT.

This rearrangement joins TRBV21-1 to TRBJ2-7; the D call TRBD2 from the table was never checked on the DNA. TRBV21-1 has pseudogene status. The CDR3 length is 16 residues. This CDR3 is CASSNPGTSGLYEQYF. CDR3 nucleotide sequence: TGTGCCAGCAGCAACCCAGGGACTAGCGGTCTCTACGAGCAGTACTTC.

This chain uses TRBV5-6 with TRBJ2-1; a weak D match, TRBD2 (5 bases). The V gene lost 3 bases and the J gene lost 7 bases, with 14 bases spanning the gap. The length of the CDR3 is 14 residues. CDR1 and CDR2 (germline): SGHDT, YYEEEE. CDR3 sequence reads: CASSSRVGENEQFF. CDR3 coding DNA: TGTGCCAGCAGCTCGAGGGTCGGCGAGAATGAGCAGTTCTTC.

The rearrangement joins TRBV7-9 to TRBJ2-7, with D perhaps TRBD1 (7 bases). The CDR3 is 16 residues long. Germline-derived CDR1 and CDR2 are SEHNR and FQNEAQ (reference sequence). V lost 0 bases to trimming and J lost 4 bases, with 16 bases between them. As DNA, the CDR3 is TGTGCCAGCAGCTTAGCGCACGGAGGGGGCTATTACGAGCAGTACTTC. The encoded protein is CASSLAHGGGYYEQYF.

CDR3 sequence (DNA): TGCGCCAGCAGCTTTAACCCCCTCGGGGGGAACACTGAAGCTTTCTTT. It yields the protein CASSFNPLGGNTEAFF. The V and J genes are TRBV5-1 and TRBJ1-1, with a weak D call TRBD1 (5 bases). Germline-derived CDR1 and CDR2 are SGHRS and YFSETQ. This CDR3 is built from 16 residues. Trimming left V 2 bases short and J 1 base short, with 15 bases between.

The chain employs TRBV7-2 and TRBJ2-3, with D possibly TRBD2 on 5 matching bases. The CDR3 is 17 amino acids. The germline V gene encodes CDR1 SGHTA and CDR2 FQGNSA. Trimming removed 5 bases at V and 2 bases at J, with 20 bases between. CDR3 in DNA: TGTGCCAGCAGCCCCCCATTGGCGCGGAGGAACACAGATACGCAGTATTTT. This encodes CASSPPLARRNTDTQYF.

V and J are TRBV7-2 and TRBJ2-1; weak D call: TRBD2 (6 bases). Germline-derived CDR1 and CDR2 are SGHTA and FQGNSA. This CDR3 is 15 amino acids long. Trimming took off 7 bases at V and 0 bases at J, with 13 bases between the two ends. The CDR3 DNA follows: TGTGCCAGCACTCGGGACTCTAACTCCTACAATGAGCAGTTCTTC. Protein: CASTRDSNSYNEQFF. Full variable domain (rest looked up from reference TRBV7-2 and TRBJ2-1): GAGVSQSPSNKVTEKGKDVELRCDPISGHTALYWYRQSLGQGLEFLIYFQGNSAPDKSGLPSDRFSAERTGGSVSTLTIQRTQQEDSAVYLCASTRDSNSYNEQFFGPGTRLTVL.

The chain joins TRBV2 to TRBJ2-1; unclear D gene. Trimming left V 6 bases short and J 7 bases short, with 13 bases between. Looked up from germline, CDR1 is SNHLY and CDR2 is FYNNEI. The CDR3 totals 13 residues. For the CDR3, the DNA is TGTGCCAGCAGGTCCATAACTCCAAATGAGCAGTTCTTC. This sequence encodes CASRSITPNEQFF.

As DNA, the CDR3 is TGTGCCAGCTCACAACAGGGGGGCACTCGAGCAACTAATGAAAAACTGTTTTTT. This translates into CASSQQGGTRATNEKLFF. The chain is built from TRBV18 and TRBJ1-4, with TRBD1 matching 8 bases. V shed 4 bases and J 0 bases; nucleotides not matched to a gene: 10. The CDR3 consists of 18 residues. CDR1 and CDR2 from the germline V gene are KGHSH and LQKENI.

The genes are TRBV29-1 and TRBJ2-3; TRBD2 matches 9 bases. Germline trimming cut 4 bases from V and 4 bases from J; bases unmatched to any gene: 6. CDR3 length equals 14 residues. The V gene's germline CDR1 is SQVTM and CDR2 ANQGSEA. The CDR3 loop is CSVAAGGTADTQYF. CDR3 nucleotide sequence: TGCAGCGTTGCGGCGGGAGGGACCGCAGATACGCAGTATTTT.

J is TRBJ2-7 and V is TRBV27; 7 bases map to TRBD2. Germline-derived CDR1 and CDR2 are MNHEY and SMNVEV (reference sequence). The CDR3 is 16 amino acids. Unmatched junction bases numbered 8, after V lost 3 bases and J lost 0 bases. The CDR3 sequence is CASSFSLAESSYEQYF. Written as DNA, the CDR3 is TGTGCCAGCAGTTTCTCTCTAGCGGAGAGCTCCTACGAGCAGTACTTC.

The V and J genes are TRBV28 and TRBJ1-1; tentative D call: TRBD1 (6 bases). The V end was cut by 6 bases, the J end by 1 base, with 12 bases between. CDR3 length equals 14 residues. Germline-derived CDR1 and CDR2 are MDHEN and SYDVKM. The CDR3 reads CASRATGPNTEAFF. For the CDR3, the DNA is TGTGCCAGCAGGGCGACAGGACCGAACACTGAAGCTTTCTTT.

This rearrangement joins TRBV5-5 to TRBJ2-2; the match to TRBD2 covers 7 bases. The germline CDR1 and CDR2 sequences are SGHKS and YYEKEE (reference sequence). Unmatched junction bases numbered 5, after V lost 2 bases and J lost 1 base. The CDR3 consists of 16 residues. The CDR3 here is CASSLVAGLNTGELFF. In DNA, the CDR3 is TGTGCCAGCAGCTTAGTAGCGGGCCTGAACACCGGGGAGCTGTTTTTT.

The CDR3 loop reads CASSKTGRGRNKTQYF. In nucleotides, the CDR3 is TGTGCCAGCAGCAAAACCGGGCGCGGGAGGAATAAGACCCAGTACTTC. The chain couples TRBV27 to TRBJ2-5, with 8 nucleotides matching TRBD2. There are 16 residues in the CDR3. Germline-derived CDR1 and CDR2 are MNHEY and SMNVEV (reference sequence). V trimming: 6 bases; J trimming: 6 bases; junction bases outside the gene matches: 15.

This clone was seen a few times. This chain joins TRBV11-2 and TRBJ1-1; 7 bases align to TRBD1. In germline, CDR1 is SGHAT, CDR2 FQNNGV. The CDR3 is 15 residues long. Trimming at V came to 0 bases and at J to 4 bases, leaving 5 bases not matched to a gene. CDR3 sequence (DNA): TGTGCCAGCAGCTTAGAAGGGGGCAGCGGCACTGAAGCTTTCTTT. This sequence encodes CASSLEGGSGTEAFF.

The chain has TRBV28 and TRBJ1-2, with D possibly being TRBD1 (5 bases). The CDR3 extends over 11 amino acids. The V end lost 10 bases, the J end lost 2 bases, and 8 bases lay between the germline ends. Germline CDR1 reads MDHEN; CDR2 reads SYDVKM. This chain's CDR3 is CAIQGNYGYTF. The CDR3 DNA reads TGTGCCATCCAGGGAAACTATGGCTACACCTTC.

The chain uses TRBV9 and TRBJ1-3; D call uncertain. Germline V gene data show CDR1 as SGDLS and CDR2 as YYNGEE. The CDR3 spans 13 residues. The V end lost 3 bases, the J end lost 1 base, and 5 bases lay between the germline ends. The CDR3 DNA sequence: TGTGCCAGCAGCGCCTCGTCTGGAAACACCATATATTTT. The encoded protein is CASSASSGNTIYF.